This entry lists 30 T cell receptor beta chains sequenced from one sample in a study of cytomegalovirus exposure and HLA in healthy donors. PCR amplification relied on 60 Vbeta primers (plus 13 Jbeta primers). Assay used: immunoSEQ multiplex PCR; TCRdb lists only in-frame clones, some missing. The table includes 190,000 or so clones, roughly four fifths detected once. What was sequenced was PBMCs. The receptor source for this set is a man in his fifties in good health and CMV-seronegative.

The chain uses TRBV27 and TRBJ2-7; possible D gene TRBD2, 6 bases. Per germline, CDR1 MNHEY and CDR2 SMNVEV (reference sequence). The ends were cut back, 2 bases at V and 3 bases at J, with 14 bases in the middle. This CDR3 has 15 residues. CDR3 residues: CASSLRPGLYYEQYF. CDR3 nucleotides: TGTGCCAGCAGTTTACGACCGGGACTCTACTACGAGCAGTACTTC.

The sample holds one count of this clone. The rearrangement links TRBV7-9 to TRBJ2-2; tentative D call: TRBD1 (5 bases). V was trimmed by 5 bases and J by 5 bases, leaving 9 bases between them. Germline CDR1 SEHNR, CDR2 FQNEAQ (reference sequence). This CDR3 is 13 amino acids long. The CDR3 nucleotides are TGTGCCAGCAGCGACAGCGTAACCGGGGAGCTGTTTTTT. It translates to CASSDSVTGELFF.

The chain joins TRBV19 to TRBJ2-5, with a tentative D call TRBD1 (6 bases). The V and J ends lost 3 bases and 5 bases respectively, with 13 bases between them. CDR3 length equals 14 residues. Germline CDR1 is LNHDA and CDR2 is SQIVND (reference sequence). DNA for the CDR3: TGTGCCAGTAGTATTGAAAGAGGGGGTGAGACCCAGTACTTC. This encodes CASSIERGGETQYF. Using reference TRBV19 and TRBJ2-5 for the parts outside the CDR3, the full variable domain is DGGITQSPKYLFRKEGQNVTLSCEQNLNHDAMYWYRQDPGQGLRLIYYSQIVNDFQKGDIAEGYSVSREKKESFPLTVTSAQKNPTAFYLCASSIERGGETQYFGPGTRLLVL.

The chain has TRBV19 and TRBJ1-2; 7 bases match TRBD1. Germline V CDR1 and CDR2: LNHDA, SQIVND (reference sequence). The CDR3 is made up of 14 amino acids. J lost 7 bases, V lost 5 bases, and 10 bases had no gene match. Here the CDR3 DNA reads TGTGCCAGTAGTCGACCTGACAGGGTTGGTGGCTACACCTTC. Amino acids: CASSRPDRVGGYTF.

J is TRBJ2-7 and V is TRBV5-1; 9 nucleotides match TRBD1. Looked up from germline, CDR1 is SGHRS and CDR2 is YFSETQ. V lost 0 bases, J lost 6 bases, and 7 bases stayed unmatched. This CDR3 contains 15 residues. CDR3 coding DNA: TGCGCCAGCAGCTTGGCCGGGACAGGGACGGGCGAGCAGTACTTC. Translated, it gives CASSLAGTGTGEQYF. Supplemented by reference TRBV5-1 and TRBJ2-7, the full variable domain reads KAGVTQTPRYLIKTRGQQVTLSCSPISGHRSVSWYQQTPGQGLQFLFEYFSETQRNKGNFPGRFSGRQFSNSRSEMNVSTLELGDSALYLCASSLAGTGTGEQYFGPGTRLTVT.

The chain couples TRBV5-1 to TRBJ1-6; D unresolved. This CDR3 has 15 residues. Trimming cost V 0 bases and J 7 bases, with 11 bases left between them. The germline gives CDR1 SGHRS, CDR2 YFSETQ. In DNA, the CDR3 is TGCGCCAGCAGCTTGGAGGGAGTAGGGAATTCACCCCTCCACTTT. This encodes CASSLEGVGNSPLHF.

This chain connects TRBV10-3 to TRBJ2-3; 13 nucleotides align to TRBD2. This CDR3 comprises 16 residues. Germline V gene data show CDR1 as ENHRY and CDR2 as SYGVKD. V lost 3 bases, J lost 3 bases, and 3 bases stayed unmatched. CDR3 bases: TGTGCCATCAGTGACTGGACTAGCGGGAGTACAGATACGCAGTATTTT. This sequence encodes CAISDWTSGSTDTQYF.

The rearrangement links TRBV5-6 to TRBJ2-7, with 10 positions matching TRBD1. V shed 4 bases, J shed 9 bases, and the junction held 7 bases outside the gene matches. Germline V gene sequence: CDR1 SGHDT, CDR2 YYEEEE. The CDR3 is 13 amino acids. CDR3 DNA sequence: TGTGCCAGCAGCGCCCGGGACAGGGGCCGGCAGTACTTC. Residues: CASSARDRGRQYF.

There are a few counts of this clone. CDR3 sequence (DNA): TGTGCCAGCAGCCGGGACAGGGCCAATCAGCCCCAGCATTTT. This gives the protein CASSRDRANQPQHF. This sequence joins TRBV6-5 and TRBJ1-5; 9 bases map to TRBD1. The germline gives CDR1 MNHEY, CDR2 SVGAGI. V gave up 6 bases and J gave up 3 bases; unmatched junction bases: 3. The CDR3 loop spans 14 amino acids.

With regard to this clone: The sample contains more than one DNA sequence encoding this CDR3. This chain joins TRBV6-6 and TRBJ1-2; D is uncertain. V lost 5 bases and J 1 base, leaving 8 bases between the germline ends. The CDR3 contains 13 residues. Germline loops: CDR1 MNHNY, CDR2 SVGAGI (reference sequence). The CDR3: CASSPTGNYGYTF. CDR3 bases: TGTGCCAGCAGTCCGACGGGTAACTATGGCTACACCTTC.

V gene TRBV29-1 combines with J gene TRBJ2-1, with TRBD1 identical over 7 bases. The J segment lost 10 bases and the V segment lost 8 bases, leaving 5 bases of the junction unmatched. Germline CDR1 is SQVTM and CDR2 is ANQGSEA. The CDR3 covers 10 residues. CDR3 in amino acids: CSTRQGEQFF. CDR3 DNA sequence: TGCAGCACTCGACAGGGCGAGCAGTTCTTC.

The gene calls are TRBV11-1 and TRBJ1-1; perhaps TRBD1 as D (6 bases). The V end lost 3 bases, the J end lost 1 base, and 9 bases lay between the germline ends. The germline CDR1 and CDR2 sequences are SGHAT and FQDESV (reference sequence). The CDR3 is 14 amino acids. CDR3 nucleotides: TGTGCCAGCAGCTTTTCGACAGGGAACACTGAAGCTTTCTTT. Protein sequence: CASSFSTGNTEAFF.

Of note for this clone: At one of its ends the junction is not consistent with the germline gene, which may arise from a read error. This chain uses TRBV6-1 with TRBJ1-5; no clear D gene. Germline V CDR1 and CDR2: MNHNS, SASEGT. The CDR3 sequence is 13 residues long. The CDR3 bases are TGTGCCAGCAGAGAAGGGAGAAATCAGCCCCAGCATTTT. Its translation is CASREGRNQPQHF.

The chain couples TRBV30 to TRBJ2-1; D might be TRBD1 (5 bases). Germline values: CDR1 GTSNPN, CDR2 SVGIG (reference sequence). The CDR3 is 15 residues long. The V end lost 0 bases, the J end lost 0 bases, and 9 bases lay between the germline ends. The CDR3 DNA reads TGTGCCTGGAGTGTCGGCCAGGGCTCCTACAATGAGCAGTTCTTC. Its translation: CAWSVGQGSYNEQFF.

The chain carries TRBV6-5 and TRBJ2-5, with TRBD1 matching 9 bases. Losses at the gene ends were 6 bases for V and 5 bases for J; bases not matched to a gene: 7. The CDR3 is made up of 14 amino acids. From germline, CDR1 is MNHEY and CDR2 SVGAGI. Here the CDR3 reads CASRMGQGGETQYF. CDR3 coding DNA: TGTGCCAGCAGGATGGGACAGGGAGGGGAGACCCAGTACTTC.

This clone was counted a single time. The chain combines TRBV4-1 with TRBJ1-1; D is uncertain. CDR1 and CDR2 from the germline V gene are MGHRA and YSYEKL. V was clipped by 4 bases and J by 1 base, with 10 bases between them. CDR3 size: 14 residues. CDR3 sequence reads: CASSRTAGNTEAFF. The CDR3 coding sequence is TGCGCCAGCAGCCGGACCGCGGGGAACACTGAAGCTTTCTTT.

The chain has TRBV10-3 and TRBJ2-7; possible D gene TRBD1, 6 bases. CDR3 size: 16 residues. V lost 6 bases, J lost 6 bases, and 24 bases lay in between. Germline loops: CDR1 ENHRY, CDR2 SYGVKD. This CDR3 is CAIRLGRGEKGGEQYF. CDR3 sequence (DNA): TGTGCCATCAGACTCGGCAGGGGAGAGAAAGGGGGCGAGCAGTACTTC.

CDR3 sequence: CASSLARDRPNEKLFF. CDR3 coding DNA: TGTGCCAGCAGCTTAGCGCGGGACAGGCCCAATGAAAAACTGTTTTTT. The chain carries TRBV7-2 and TRBJ1-4; 8 bases line up with TRBD1. CDR1 is SGHTA, CDR2 FQGNSA, per germline. With 0 bases clipped from V and 5 bases from J, the junction kept 5 bases outside the gene matches. The CDR3 totals 16 residues.

The sample holds a few counts of this clone. This chain connects TRBV29-1 to TRBJ2-7; D might be TRBD2 (6 bases). Germline CDR1 and CDR2: SQVTM and ANQGSEA. This CDR3 region has 11 residues. Trimming shortened V by 7 bases and J by 7 bases, and 14 bases separated the two germline ends. CDR3 in DNA: TGCAGCGCTGGCGGGGCTGCGGAGCAGTACTTC. Protein product: CSAGGAAEQYF.

V usage is TRBV30 and J usage is TRBJ2-5; the D is unclear. The J call may be mistaken, given a closer DNA end match to TRBJ2-7. In germline, CDR1 is GTSNPN, CDR2 SVGIG (reference sequence). This CDR3 is 12 amino acids long. The CDR3 is CAWRRRNYEQYF. The CDR3 region has the DNA TGTGCCTGGAGGAGGCGGAACTACGAGCAGTACTTC.

The genes are TRBV5-4 and TRBJ2-1; TRBD2 aligns across 9 bases. CDR3 length: 17 amino acids. Trimming cost V 4 bases and J 10 bases; bases outside gene matches: 18. The V gene's germline CDR1 is SGHNT and CDR2 YYREEE (reference sequence). The CDR3 protein is CASSVFPMGVAGAEQFF. The CDR3 DNA reads TGTGCCAGCAGCGTCTTTCCGATGGGGGTAGCGGGGGCGGAGCAGTTCTTC.

The gene calls are TRBV12-5 and TRBJ2-7, with a possible D match to TRBD1 (6 bases). The CDR3 has 14 amino acids. The germline V and J ends were trimmed by 1 base and 5 bases, with 12 bases remaining between them. CDR1 is LGHNT, CDR2 FRNRAP, per germline. The CDR3 protein is CASGLETGPNEQYF. Here the CDR3 DNA reads TGTGCTAGTGGTTTGGAGACAGGTCCCAACGAGCAGTACTTC.

The chain links TRBV28 to TRBJ2-3; perhaps TRBD1 as D (5 bases). The CDR3 runs 12 residues. The germline gives CDR1 MDHEN, CDR2 SYDVKM. Trimming shortened V by 5 bases and J by 11 bases, and 14 bases separated the two germline ends. For the CDR3, the DNA is TGTGCCAGCAGTGGGTTTCAGGGCTTGCAGTATTTT. Its protein is CASSGFQGLQYF.

The chain has TRBV30 and TRBJ2-5; 7 bases are shared with TRBD2. This CDR3 is 15 amino acids long. After removal of 4 bases from V and 5 bases from J, the junction contained 13 bases not matched to a gene. Germline CDR1 reads GTSNPN; CDR2 reads SVGIG (reference sequence). The DNA of the CDR3 is TGTGCCTGGAAGAGTTGGGGGGGAGTAGATGAGACCCAGTACTTC. This translates into CAWKSWGGVDETQYF. The full variable domain, in which reference TRBV30 and TRBJ2-5 provide the parts outside the CDR3, is SQTIHQWPATLVQPVGSPLSLECTVEGTSNPNLYWYRQAAGRGLQLLFYSVGIGQISSEVPQNLSASRPQDRQFILSSKKLLLSDSGFYLCAWKSWGGVDETQYFGPGTRLLVL.

This chain links TRBV19 with TRBJ1-1; D may be TRBD1 (6 bases). Trimming took 4 bases from V and 0 from J, leaving 15 bases between them. There are 16 residues in the CDR3. Germline V gene sequence: CDR1 LNHDA, CDR2 SQIVND (reference sequence). The CDR3: CASSNRLGALNTEAFF. CDR3 in DNA: TGTGCCAGTAGTAACCGATTGGGGGCATTGAACACTGAAGCTTTCTTT. Full variable domain (rest looked up from reference TRBV19 and TRBJ1-1): DGGITQSPKYLFRKEGQNVTLSCEQNLNHDAMYWYRQDPGQGLRLIYYSQIVNDFQKGDIAEGYSVSREKKESFPLTVTSAQKNPTAFYLCASSNRLGALNTEAFFGQGTRLTVV.

The chain recombines TRBV6-4 with TRBJ1-6; possible D gene TRBD1, 5 bases. The germline gives CDR1 MRHNA, CDR2 SNTAGT. The CDR3 extends over 13 amino acids. Trimming removed 7 bases at V and 9 bases at J, with 13 bases between. CDR3: CASKSGSGSPLHF. In DNA form, the CDR3 reads TGTGCCAGCAAGTCAGGGTCCGGTTCACCCCTCCACTTT.

The chain combines TRBV6-5 with TRBJ2-7; D uncertain. V was shortened by 0 bases and J by 0 bases, with 9 bases between the two germline ends. The CDR3 sequence is 15 residues long. The germline gives CDR1 MNHEY, CDR2 SVGAGI. Written as DNA, the CDR3 is TGTGCCAGCAGTTACTCGTACGAGCACTCCTACGAGCAGTACTTC. Residues: CASSYSYEHSYEQYF.

The genes are TRBV9 and TRBJ1-6, with D perhaps matching TRBD1 (6 bases). CDR1 SGDLS and CDR2 YYNGEE come from the germline V gene. V was clipped by 0 bases and J by 7 bases, with 8 bases between them. CDR3 size: 14 residues. The CDR3 sequence: CASSVVGQNSPLHF. DNA for the CDR3: TGTGCCAGCAGCGTAGTAGGACAGAATTCACCCCTCCACTTT.

V is TRBV19 and J is TRBJ1-2, with TRBD1 matching over 7 bases. Germline V gives CDR1 LNHDA, CDR2 SQIVND (reference sequence). The CDR3 has 14 amino acids. V trimming: 4 bases; J trimming: 3 bases; junction bases outside the gene matches: 5. In nucleotides, the CDR3 is TGTGCCAGTAGTAACGACAGGGTACACTATGGCTACACCTTC. Its translation is CASSNDRVHYGYTF.

The gene calls are TRBV11-1 and TRBJ2-7; 14 bases map to TRBD2. Germline loops: CDR1 SGHAT, CDR2 FQDESV (reference sequence). The CDR3 is 16 amino acids. Germline trimming cut 4 bases from V and 4 bases from J; bases unmatched to any gene: 6. The CDR3 protein is CASSSTSGRARYEQYF. The CDR3 coding sequence is TGTGCCAGCAGCTCGACTAGCGGGAGGGCCAGGTACGAGCAGTACTTC.